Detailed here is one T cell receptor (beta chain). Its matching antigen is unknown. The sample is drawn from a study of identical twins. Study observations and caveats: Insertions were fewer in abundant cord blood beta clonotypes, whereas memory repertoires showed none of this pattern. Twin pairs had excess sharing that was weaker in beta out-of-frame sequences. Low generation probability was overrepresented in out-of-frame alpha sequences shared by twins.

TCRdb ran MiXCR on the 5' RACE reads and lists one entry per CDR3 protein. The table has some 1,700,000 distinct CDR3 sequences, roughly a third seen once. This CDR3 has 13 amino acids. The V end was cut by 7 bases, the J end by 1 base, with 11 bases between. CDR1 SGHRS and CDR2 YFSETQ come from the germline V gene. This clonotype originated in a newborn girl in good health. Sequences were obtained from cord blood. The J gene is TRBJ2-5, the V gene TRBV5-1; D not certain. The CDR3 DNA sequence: TGCGCCAGCTCCACCGTTGGCCAAGAGACCCAGTACTTC. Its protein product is CASSTVGQETQYF.